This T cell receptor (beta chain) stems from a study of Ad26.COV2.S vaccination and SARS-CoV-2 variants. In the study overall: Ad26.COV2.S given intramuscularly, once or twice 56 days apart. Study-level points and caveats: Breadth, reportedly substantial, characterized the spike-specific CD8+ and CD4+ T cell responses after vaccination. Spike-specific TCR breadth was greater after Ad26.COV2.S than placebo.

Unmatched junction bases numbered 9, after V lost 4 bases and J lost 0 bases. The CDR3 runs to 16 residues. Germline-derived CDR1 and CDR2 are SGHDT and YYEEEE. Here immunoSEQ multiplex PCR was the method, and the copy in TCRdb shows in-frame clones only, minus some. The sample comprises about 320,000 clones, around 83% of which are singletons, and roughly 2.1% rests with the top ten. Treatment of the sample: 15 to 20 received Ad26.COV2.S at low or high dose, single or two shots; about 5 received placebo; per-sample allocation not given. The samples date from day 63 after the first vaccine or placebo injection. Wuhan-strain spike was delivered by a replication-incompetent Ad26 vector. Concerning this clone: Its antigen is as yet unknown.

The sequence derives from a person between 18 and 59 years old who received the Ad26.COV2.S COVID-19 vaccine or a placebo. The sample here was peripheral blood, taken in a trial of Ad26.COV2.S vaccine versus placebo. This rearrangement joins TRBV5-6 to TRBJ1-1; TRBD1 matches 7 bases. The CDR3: CASSLNRGPMNTEAFF. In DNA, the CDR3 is TGTGCCAGCAGCCTAAACAGGGGCCCCATGAACACTGAAGCTTTCTTT.